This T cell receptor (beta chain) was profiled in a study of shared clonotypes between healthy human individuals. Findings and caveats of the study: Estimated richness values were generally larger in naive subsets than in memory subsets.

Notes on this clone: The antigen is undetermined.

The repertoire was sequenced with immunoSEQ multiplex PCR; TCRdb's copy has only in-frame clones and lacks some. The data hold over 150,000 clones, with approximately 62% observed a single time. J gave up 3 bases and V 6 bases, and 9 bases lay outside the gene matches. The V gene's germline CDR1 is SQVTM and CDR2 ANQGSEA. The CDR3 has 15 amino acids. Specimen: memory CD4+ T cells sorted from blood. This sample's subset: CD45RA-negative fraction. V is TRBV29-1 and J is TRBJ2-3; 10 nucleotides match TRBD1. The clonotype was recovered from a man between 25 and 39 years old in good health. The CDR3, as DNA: TGCAGCGTCGAGGGGGACAGGGGAGTGACAGATACGCAGTATTTT. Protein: CSVEGDRGVTDTQYF.